This TCR beta chain is drawn from a study of Ad26.COV2.S vaccination and SARS-CoV-2 variants. Study context: Dosing was one shot or two shots 56 days apart. Study-level findings and limits: Similar non-spike TCR breadth was seen in vaccine and placebo recipients. After vaccination, reports described spike-specific CD8+ and CD4+ T cell responses as showing substantial breadth.

The treatment here: around 19 received Ad26.COV2.S at low or high dose, single or two shots; about 5 received placebo; per-sample allocation not given. At day 63 after the first vaccine or placebo injection, samples were drawn. Generated by immunoSEQ multiplex PCR, the TCRdb table keeps only in-frame clones and is missing some. The sample has about 380,000 clones; approximately 83% are singletons. Germline-derived CDR1 and CDR2 are SGHTA and FQGTGA. V dropped 8 bases and J dropped 3 bases, with 10 bases sitting between them. The CDR3 consists of 12 residues. A note on this clone: Antigen: not known.

This chain links TRBV7-3 with TRBJ2-5; D is undetermined. The sequence was collected from a person between 18 and 59 years old who received the Ad26.COV2.S COVID-19 vaccine or a placebo. The source material was peripheral blood, sampled in a trial of Ad26.COV2.S vaccine versus placebo. Here the CDR3 reads CASCPAKETQYF. CDR3 bases: TGTGCCAGCTGCCCAGCAAAAGAGACCCAGTACTTC.